These 11 T cell receptor beta chains share one sample of origin, sequenced in a study of T cell responses to AZD1222 COVID-19 vaccine (dated by TCRdb to the early 2020s). Library preparation used the immunoSEQ multiplex PCR assay. Sourced from immuneACCESS, this table was stored by TCRdb with only in-frame sequences that have V and J called. A share of the clones is absent; for the studies checked, an unresolved V gene accounts for under half, and the remainder has no known explanation. The sample table records around 63,000 clones; 85% of these occur just once. Roughly 19% of the sample is taken by the ten largest. The time point label, as the study defines it: baseline before first vaccination. The specimen was peripheral blood, collected on day 0 of AZD1222 vaccination. Every receptor here comes from an adult in good health.

Details on this clone: A far more abundant clone sits one base away, making this likely a read error. This chain joins TRBV6-5 and TRBJ2-1; no clear D. The CDR3 is 11 residues long. CDR1 and CDR2 (germline): MNHEY, SVGAGI. Trimming pared 7 bases from V and 4 bases from J, leaving 5 bases between. The CDR3 region has the DNA TGTGCCAGCAACAGTTACAATGAGCAGTTCTTC. Amino acid sequence: CASNSYNEQFF.

In this sample, this clone turned up once. V usage is TRBV30 and J usage is TRBJ1-3, with D unresolved. Germline CDR1 GTSNPN, CDR2 SVGIG (reference sequence). The germline V and J ends were trimmed by 2 bases and 0 bases, with 5 bases remaining between them. This CDR3 is built from 13 residues. The CDR3 is CAWSLSSGNTIYF. The CDR3 bases are TGTGCCTGGAGTTTGTCCTCTGGAAACACCATATATTTT.

This chain links TRBV28 with TRBJ2-7, with TRBD2 matching 10 bases. Germline assignment: CDR1 MDHEN and CDR2 SYDVKM. CDR3 size: 14 residues. J gave up 7 bases and V 6 bases, and 9 bases lay outside the gene matches. The CDR3: CASSRSGGVREQYF. CDR3 coding DNA: TGTGCCAGCAGCCGAAGCGGGGGGGTGAGGGAGCAGTACTTC.

Only one count was recorded for this clone. At one boundary the junction diverges from the germline segment, which might be a read error. The rearrangement joins TRBV7-7 to TRBJ2-5; no clear D gene. The CDR3 runs to 12 residues. The germline V gene has CDR1 SSHAT and CDR2 FNYEAQ (reference sequence). The CDR3 loop reads CASSPRRETQYF. The CDR3 DNA reads as TGTGCTAGCAGTCCAAGGCGGGAGACCCAGTACTTC.

The CDR3 DNA follows: TGTGCCAGCAGCTTAGATAATGGGAATCAGCCCCAGCATTTT. Amino acids: CASSLDNGNQPQHF. V is TRBV7-9 and J is TRBJ1-5; D is unclear. Trimming left V 1 base short and J 4 bases short, with 8 bases between. Germline loops: CDR1 SEHNR, CDR2 FQNEAQ (reference sequence). The CDR3 totals 14 residues.

This chain connects TRBV3-1 (or the pseudogene TRBV3-2) to TRBJ2-2; 12 bases are shared with TRBD2. Germline V CDR1 and CDR2: LGHDT, YNNKEL (reference sequence). Losses at the gene ends were 1 base for V and 4 bases for J; bases not matched to a gene: 4. The CDR3 length is 17 residues. The CDR3 nucleotides are TGTGCCAGCAGCCAAGCTAGCGGGGGGGTTCGCACCGGGGAGCTGTTTTTT. Residues: CASSQASGGVRTGELFF.

This clone came up once. The chain combines TRBV27 with TRBJ1-2; TRBD1 agrees at 8 bases. Germline trimming cut 5 bases from V and 6 bases from J; bases unmatched to any gene: 8. This CDR3 spans 14 amino acids. Germline lookup yields CDR1 MNHEY and CDR2 SMNVEV (reference sequence). The CDR3 sequence: CASSLEGQAHGYTF. The CDR3 DNA follows: TGTGCCAGCAGTCTAGAGGGACAGGCACATGGCTACACCTTC.

The rearrangement links TRBV10-3 to TRBJ1-1, with 7 bases that match TRBD1. Germline V CDR1 and CDR2: ENHRY, SYGVKD. The CDR3 consists of 15 residues. The V gene end was trimmed by 2 bases and the J gene end by 5 bases; junction bases not matched to a gene: 8. In nucleotides, the CDR3 is TGTGCCATCAGTGAGAGGAGAGGGGGCTTGACTGAAGCTTTCTTT. The encoded protein is CAISERRGGLTEAFF.

This sequence joins TRBV28 and TRBJ2-3; 9 bases align to TRBD2. This CDR3 is 16 amino acids long. CDR1 is MDHEN, CDR2 SYDVKM, per germline. V was pared by 5 bases and J by 4 bases, with 10 bases of the junction left unmatched. CDR3 region: CASSPWAGGPADTQYF. In DNA form, the CDR3 reads TGTGCCAGCAGTCCGTGGGCGGGGGGGCCCGCAGATACGCAGTATTTT.

The chain joins TRBV6-5 to TRBJ2-5, with 8 bases aligning to TRBD1. The CDR3 contains 14 residues. Per germline, CDR1 MNHEY and CDR2 SVGAGI. V lost 6 bases and J lost 5; bases outside the gene matches: 8. The CDR3 coding sequence is TGTGCCAGCAGGATGGACAGGGTCCTCGAGACCCAGTACTTC. This codes for CASRMDRVLETQYF.

This clone was seen only once. This chain links TRBV6-5 with TRBJ1-3; 7 bases map to TRBD1. The CDR3 contains 15 residues. The ends lost 7 bases at V and 4 bases at J; junction bases unmatched: 10. Per the germline V gene, CDR1 is MNHEY and CDR2 is SVGAGI. For the CDR3, the DNA is TGTGCCAGCACCACCGACAGGGAGAGGGGAAACACCATATATTTT. It is translated as CASTTDRERGNTIYF.